Listed below are T cell receptor beta chains from one sample, sequenced in a study of T cell repertoires in cytomegalovirus infection. TCRdb re-called the reads through MiXCR, storing one row per CDR3 protein. This table has around 450,000 distinct CDR3 sequences, approximately 30% appearing once. Sequenced material: PBMCs. The receptors stem from a human donor in good health (CMV status not recorded). Some clones in this sample may be carry-over from other donors' samples. The CDR3 runs from the conserved cysteine through the conserved F or W.

V	J	CDR3
TRBV12-3/TRBV12-4	TRBJ2-3	CASSPPSGGTDTQYF
TRBV28	TRBJ2-3	CASRNGGNADTQYF
TRBV29-1	TRBJ1-1	CSVVTNIRAFF
TRBV24-1	TRBJ2-2	CATSEAGANTGELFF
TRBV2	TRBJ2-5	CASSGQGSSIVAQYF
TRBV7-8	TRBJ2-5	CASSSRGSGTQYF
TRBV7-8	TRBJ1-2	CASSSNRGTATF
TRBV2	TRBJ1-4	CASSERSEREKLFF
TRBV27	TRBJ1-2	CASSFTPRDGYTF
TRBV20-1	TRBJ1-5	CSARDPWGGQPQHF
TRBV7-8	TRBJ1-1	CASGLDRGTESFF
TRBV12-3/TRBV12-4	TRBJ1-6	CASSEVGVSPLHF
TRBV6-6	TRBJ2-7	CASSYGQGAYEQYF
TRBV11-2	TRBJ1-2	CASSLSQTGYTF
TRBV14	TRBJ2-1	CASSQDAQIYNEQFF
TRBV6-5	TRBJ2-1	CASSYSGDEQFF
TRBV28	TRBJ1-5	CASSLILRTGGNQPQHF
TRBV6-1	TRBJ2-1	CASSKTGGDNEQFF
TRBV29-1	TRBJ2-4	CSAKDRIENIQYF
TRBV18	TRBJ2-3	CASSPSDPNTQYF
TRBV7-9	TRBJ1-3	CASSLVRGTGTTIYF
TRBV11-2	TRBJ2-7	CASSLSQGYYEQYF
TRBV6-2/TRBV6-3	TRBJ2-1	CASTPNQGQGAVNEQFF
TRBV7-6	TRBJ1-1	CASSFTRGLGTEAFF
TRBV6-2/TRBV6-3	TRBJ2-7	CASSYSRTVTSYEQYF
TRBV7-9	TRBJ2-7	CASSIYSGGQGYEQYF
TRBV2	TRBJ2-5	CASTWRGGAAETQYF
TRBV6-5	TRBJ1-2	CATAGSIYGYTF
TRBV10-2	TRBJ1-1	CASSAGTQRAAFF
TRBV3-1	TRBJ1-3	CASSRHMSSRSGNTIYF
TRBV6-2/TRBV6-3	TRBJ2-1	CASSFPGTGLNEQFF
TRBV7-9	TRBJ1-4	CASSQTGSAEKLFF
TRBV20-1	TRBJ1-6	CSVPQGITNSPLHF
TRBV7-9	TRBJ2-5	CASIFPGGEKTHYF
TRBV6-1	TRBJ2-7	CASRGPTGGDEQYF
TRBV7-2	TRBJ2-5	CASSLGLVFETQYF
TRBV7-6	TRBJ2-5	CASSRSGEGETQYF
TRBV5-4	TRBJ2-6	CASSLGTVRSSGANVLTF
TRBV5-1	TRBJ1-2	CASSPNLPGDNYGYTF
TRBV7-9	TRBJ2-1	CASSLFYNEQFF
TRBV12-3/TRBV12-4	TRBJ2-6	CASSFQGVPLSGANVLTF
TRBV15	TRBJ2-3	CATSRDRGAGTDTQYF
TRBV12-3/TRBV12-4	TRBJ2-5	CASTQDRIQETQYF
TRBV4-1	TRBJ1-2	CASSQEDLPNYGYTF
TRBV28	TRBJ1-4	CASSLLGFNEKLFF
TRBV7-6	TRBJ1-5	CASSPAGGWVQPQHF
TRBV6-6	TRBJ2-7	CASRAGQHYEQYF
TRBV18	TRBJ2-7	CASSPLGTPTYEQYF
TRBV7-8	TRBJ1-4	CASSPVRQGRREKLFF
TRBV18	TRBJ1-1	CASSPTVQGIGTEAFF
TRBV19	TRBJ2-3	CASSMRRGGLDTQYF
TRBV24-1	TRBJ2-1	CATSDHFSGNEQFF